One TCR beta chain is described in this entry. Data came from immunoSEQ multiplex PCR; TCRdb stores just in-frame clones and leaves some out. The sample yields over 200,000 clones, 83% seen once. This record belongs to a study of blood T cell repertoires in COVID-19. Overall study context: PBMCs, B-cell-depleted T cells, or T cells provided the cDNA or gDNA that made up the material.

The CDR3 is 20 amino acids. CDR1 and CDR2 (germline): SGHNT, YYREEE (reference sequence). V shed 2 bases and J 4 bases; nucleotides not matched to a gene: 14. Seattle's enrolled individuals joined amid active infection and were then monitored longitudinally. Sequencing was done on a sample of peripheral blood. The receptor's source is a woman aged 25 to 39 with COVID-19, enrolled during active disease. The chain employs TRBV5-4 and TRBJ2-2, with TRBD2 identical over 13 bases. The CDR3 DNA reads TGTGCCAGCAGCTTCCTTGGACTAGCGGGAGCCCAGGGGGGCACCGGGGAGCTGTTTTTT. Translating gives CASSFLGLAGAQGGTGELFF. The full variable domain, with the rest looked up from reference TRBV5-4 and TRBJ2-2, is ETGVTQSPTHLIKTRGQQVTLRCSSQSGHNTVSWYQQALGQGPQFIFQYYREEENGRGNFPPRFSGLQFPNYSSELNVNALELDDSALYLCASSFLGLAGAQGGTGELFFGEGSRLTVL.